The 8 T cell receptor beta chains below were found in one sample sequenced in a study of T cell repertoires in cytomegalovirus infection. TCRdb analysed the reads with MiXCR anew, one entry per CDR3 protein. Of about 180,000 distinct CDR3 sequences in the sample, approximately 18% are singletons; the top ten hold roughly 24%. Sequenced material: CD8+ T cells from PBMCs. The receptors stem from a human donor in good health (CMV status not recorded). Some clones in this sample may be carry-over from other donors' samples.

There are a few counts of this clonotype. The J gene is TRBJ1-3, the V gene TRBV7-9; no definite D call. This CDR3 contains 16 residues. V shed 0 bases and J shed 2 bases, with 11 bases lying between them. Germline assignment: CDR1 SEHNR and CDR2 FQNEAQ (reference sequence). The CDR3 spells CASSLATALTGNTIYF. CDR3 nucleotides: TGTGCCAGCAGCTTAGCGACGGCCCTGACTGGAAACACCATATATTTT.

This clonotype was counted between two and nine times. This chain uses TRBV15 with TRBJ1-4; TRBD1 is a possible D gene (6 bases). V lost 5 bases, J lost 6 bases, and 16 bases lay in between. This CDR3 comprises 15 residues. The germline V gene encodes CDR1 LNHNV and CDR2 YYDKDF (reference sequence). The chain's CDR3 is CATSDETGLDEKLFF. The CDR3, as DNA: TGTGCCACCAGCGACGAGACAGGACTGGATGAAAAACTGTTTTTT.

The chain recombines TRBV28 with TRBJ2-7; no definite D call. The V end lost 3 bases, the J end lost 2 bases, and 11 bases lay between the germline ends. This CDR3 contains 14 residues. Germline V CDR1 and CDR2: MDHEN, SYDVKM. CDR3 sequence: CASSFDLVTYEQYF. The CDR3 coding sequence is TGTGCCAGCAGTTTTGATCTAGTCACCTACGAGCAGTACTTC.

The V call is TRBV4-3, the J call TRBJ2-1; 7 bases map to TRBD2. The length of the CDR3 is 17 residues. Looked up from germline, CDR1 is LGHNA and CDR2 is YSLEER. The V gene end was trimmed by 1 base and the J gene end by 2 bases; junction bases not matched to a gene: 8. The CDR3 DNA sequence: TGCGCCAGCAGCCAAGCCCTGGGTAGCGGGCCCTACAATGAGCAGTTCTTC. Protein product: CASSQALGSGPYNEQFF.

This clonotype came up a few times. This chain joins TRBV4-1 and TRBJ1-3, with unresolved D. Germline-derived CDR1 and CDR2 are MGHRA and YSYEKL. This CDR3 region has 15 residues. Deletions cut 0 bases from V and 2 bases from J, with 8 bases between. CDR3 nucleotides: TGCGCCAGCAGCCAAGATCAAGGGCCTGGAAACACCATATATTTT. Translated: CASSQDQGPGNTIYF.

This clonotype has a count of ten or more. V gene TRBV7-2 combines with J gene TRBJ1-2; D remains ambiguous. The CDR3 length is 14 residues. The V gene's germline CDR1 is SGHTA and CDR2 FQGNSA. Trimming removed 3 bases from V and 2 bases from J, with 10 bases in between. The CDR3 reads CASSFLEGNYGYTF. The CDR3 DNA sequence: TGTGCCAGCAGCTTCTTGGAAGGAAACTATGGCTACACCTTC. The full variable domain, with the rest looked up from reference TRBV7-2 and TRBJ1-2, is GAGVSQSPSNKVTEKGKDVELRCDPISGHTALYWYRQSLGQGLEFLIYFQGNSAPDKSGLPSDRFSAERTGGSVSTLTIQRTQQEDSAVYLCASSFLEGNYGYTFGSGTRLTVV.

This clonotype was seen more than once but under ten times. V and J are TRBV27 and TRBJ2-3; unclear D gene. Germline assignment: CDR1 MNHEY and CDR2 SMNVEV (reference sequence). This CDR3 is built from 14 residues. V lost 3 bases and J lost 0, with 7 bases in between. The CDR3 is CASSFAASTDTQYF. The CDR3 DNA is TGTGCCAGCAGTTTCGCTGCTAGCACAGATACGCAGTATTTT.

This clonotype was detected many times. V gene TRBV7-2 combines with J gene TRBJ2-1, with a possible D match to TRBD2 (6 bases). V dropped 4 bases and J dropped 7 bases, with 8 bases sitting between them. Germline V gene sequence: CDR1 SGHTA, CDR2 FQGNSA. This CDR3 has 12 amino acids. CDR3 region: CASSSGGNEQFF. The CDR3 coding sequence is TGTGCCAGCAGCTCCGGGGGTAATGAGCAGTTCTTC. The full variable domain, its missing parts supplied by reference TRBV7-2 and TRBJ2-1, is GAGVSQSPSNKVTEKGKDVELRCDPISGHTALYWYRQSLGQGLEFLIYFQGNSAPDKSGLPSDRFSAERTGGSVSTLTIQRTQQEDSAVYLCASSSGGNEQFFGPGTRLTVL.